The sequence of this T cell receptor beta chain was determined in a study of T cells in Graves' hyperthyroidism and ophthalmopathy. Study outcomes and limitations: Blood held most thyroid clonotypes expanded above 0.001 frequency. In the analysis, a 13 V-J model separated ophthalmopathy from stable hyperthyroidism.

The sample holds many counts of this clonotype. Its antigen is still unknown. Hyperthyroidism had been newly diagnosed in patients aged 18 to 65, and its duration was under 2 months. TCR beta CDR3 regions were amplified from RNA. The HTBI set primed first-round TCR CDR3 RT-PCR. TCRdb reprocessed the multiplex PCR reads via MiXCR and lists one record per CDR3 protein. The data contain hundreds of thousands of distinct CDR3 sequences, roughly 14% of them singletons. The CDR3 consists of 14 residues. Looked up from germline, CDR1 is SGHRS and CDR2 is YFSETQ. Trimming took 0 bases from V and 6 from J, leaving 9 bases between them.

The chain is built from TRBV5-1 and TRBJ2-2; possibly TRBD2 for D (6 bases). This clonotype originated in a woman between 25 and 40 years old with Graves' hyperthyroidism. The sequencing input was blood. CDR3 DNA sequence: TGCGCCAGCAGCTTGGAATCGGGAGCCGGGGAGCTGTTTTTT. Its protein is CASSLESGAGELFF.